These 32 T cell receptor beta chains originate from one sample sequenced in a study of blood T cell repertoires in COVID-19. This table comes from immunoSEQ multiplex PCR, and its TCRdb copy is limited to in-frame clones, with some not included. Of over 200,000 clones listed, around nine tenths were seen once; the top ten hold over 7.5%. The specimen sequenced was PBMCs or T cells enriched from blood (not recorded which). Receptor source: a man aged 40-49 years who had recovered from COVID-19.

This chain uses TRBV5-4 with TRBJ1-1, with TRBD1 as a possible D gene (5 bases). There are 12 residues in the CDR3. Deletions cut 0 bases from V and 8 bases from J, with 8 bases between. CDR1 SGHNT and CDR2 YYREEE come from the germline V gene (reference sequence). The CDR3 region has the DNA TGTGCCAGCAGCTTGGCGGGGGGGGAAGCTTTCTTT. Translating gives CASSLAGGEAFF. Supplemented by reference TRBV5-4 and TRBJ1-1, the full variable domain reads ETGVTQSPTHLIKTRGQQVTLRCSSQSGHNTVSWYQQALGQGPQFIFQYYREEENGRGNFPPRFSGLQFPNYSSELNVNALELDDSALYLCASSLAGGEAFFGQGTRLTVV.

The genes are TRBV3-1 (or the pseudogene TRBV3-2) and TRBJ2-6; 8 bases map to TRBD2. The J segment lost 0 bases and the V segment lost 0 bases, leaving 7 bases of the junction unmatched. CDR1 is LGHDT, CDR2 YNNKEL, per germline (reference sequence). This CDR3 spans 19 amino acids. CDR3 loop: CASSQERRRGVSGANVLTF. In DNA form, the CDR3 reads TGTGCCAGCAGCCAAGAGCGAAGGCGGGGGGTCTCTGGGGCCAACGTCCTGACTTTC.

The chain couples TRBV4-2 to TRBJ1-5, with 10 bases aligning to TRBD1. This CDR3 contains 16 residues. Germline-derived CDR1 and CDR2 are LGHNA and YNFKEQ. The V segment lost 0 bases and the J segment 5 bases; nucleotides outside the gene matches: 4. The CDR3 spells CASSQDPGTGDQPQHF. The DNA for the CDR3 is TGTGCCAGCAGCCAAGACCCCGGGACAGGGGATCAGCCCCAGCATTTT.

The rearrangement joins TRBV7-9 to TRBJ1-1, with 7 bases matching TRBD1. Per germline, CDR1 SEHNR and CDR2 FQNEAQ (reference sequence). This CDR3 comprises 16 residues. The V and J ends lost 5 bases and 1 base, in that order; junction bases with no gene match: 10. CDR3 coding DNA: TGTGCCAGCAGCCCCAGGGGGTTTGTGAGGAACACTGAAGCTTTCTTT. This translates into CASSPRGFVRNTEAFF.

This chain uses TRBV6-5 with TRBJ1-1, with TRBD1 matching over 7 bases. Trimming cost V 0 bases and J 5 bases; bases outside gene matches: 3. Germline lookup yields CDR1 MNHEY and CDR2 SVGAGI. The CDR3 covers 14 residues. CDR3 region: CASSYSQGQTEAFF. CDR3 sequence (DNA): TGTGCCAGCAGTTACTCACAGGGGCAGACTGAAGCTTTCTTT.

The chain uses TRBV6-5 and TRBJ1-3, with 7 bases identical to TRBD1. V trimming: 9 bases; J trimming: 4 bases; junction bases outside the gene matches: 9. The CDR3 sequence is 14 residues long. Germline V gene sequence: CDR1 MNHEY, CDR2 SVGAGI. The CDR3 reads CASWFRGRGNTIYF. CDR3 sequence (DNA): TGTGCCAGTTGGTTCAGGGGGAGAGGAAACACCATATATTTT.

The CDR3 DNA reads as TGTGCCAGCAGCCCGGGACAGAAGTACACTGAAGCTTTCTTT. Its protein product is CASSPGQKYTEAFF. This chain joins TRBV6-5 and TRBJ1-1, with 7 nucleotides matching TRBD1. CDR1 is MNHEY, CDR2 SVGAGI, per germline. Germline trimming cut 6 bases from V and 3 bases from J; bases unmatched to any gene: 7. The CDR3 has 14 amino acids.

The rearrangement uses TRBV6-9 and TRBJ1-1, with D maybe TRBD1 (5 bases). The CDR3 extends over 16 amino acids. CDR1 and CDR2 from the germline V gene are MNHGY and SVAAGI. V lost 0 bases and J lost 0, with 11 bases in between. The CDR3 coding sequence is TGTGCCAGCAGTTATTCGTCAGGGCCCTTGAACACTGAAGCTTTCTTT. Translation gives CASSYSSGPLNTEAFF.

The table lists this clone with a count of one. V and J are TRBV6-5 and TRBJ2-7; 8 bases agree with TRBD1. The germline V gene encodes CDR1 MNHEY and CDR2 SVGAGI. The ends lost 7 bases at V and 4 bases at J; junction bases unmatched: 9. CDR3 length: 14 amino acids. This CDR3 reads CASNPGQGAYEQYF. In nucleotides, the CDR3 is TGTGCCAGCAACCCCGGACAGGGAGCTTACGAGCAGTACTTC.

The chain joins TRBV27 to TRBJ2-7, with a possible D match to TRBD2 (7 bases). The CDR3 extends over 15 amino acids. Germline CDR1 is MNHEY and CDR2 is SMNVEV (reference sequence). Trimming stripped 3 bases from V and 3 bases from J, with 15 bases between. In nucleotides, the CDR3 is TGTGCCAGCAGTTTCGTGGGGGGGCGCGGCTACGAGCAGTACTTC. This codes for CASSFVGGRGYEQYF.

The CDR3 DNA follows: TGTGCCAGCAGTTTACTGGGGGGAGAGTATGGCTACACCTTC. It encodes CASSLLGGEYGYTF. V gene TRBV27 combines with J gene TRBJ1-2, with a possible D match to TRBD1 (5 bases). The V end was cut by 2 bases, the J end by 5 bases, with 12 bases between. The CDR3 covers 14 residues. The V gene's germline CDR1 is MNHEY and CDR2 SMNVEV (reference sequence).

The chain has TRBV3-1 (or the pseudogene TRBV3-2) and TRBJ2-7; 9 bases align to TRBD1. The germline V gene has CDR1 LGHDT and CDR2 YNNKEL (reference sequence). The CDR3 length is 15 residues. V was pared by 5 bases and J by 3 bases, with 8 bases of the junction left unmatched. In DNA form, the CDR3 reads TGTGCCAGCAGCAAATCGACAGGGGGAGACTACGAGCAGTACTTC. Translation: CASSKSTGGDYEQYF.

The J gene is TRBJ1-1, the V gene TRBV19; no firm D call. V lost 3 bases and J 3 bases, leaving 11 bases between the germline ends. The CDR3 is 14 amino acids. Germline V gives CDR1 LNHDA, CDR2 SQIVND (reference sequence). CDR3 sequence: CASSIDDTHTEAFF. The CDR3 nucleotides read TGTGCCAGTAGTATCGACGACACGCACACTGAAGCTTTCTTT.

V is TRBV5-1 and J is TRBJ1-1; TRBD1 matches at 7 bases. Germline V gene lookup returns CDR1 SGHRS and CDR2 YFSETQ. This CDR3 has 16 residues. After removal of 7 bases from V and 1 base from J, the junction contained 13 bases not matched to a gene. CDR3 DNA sequence: TGCGCCAGCTCGATGACGCTCAGGGGGACGAACACTGAAGCTTTCTTT. It encodes CASSMTLRGTNTEAFF. Supplemented by reference TRBV5-1 and TRBJ1-1, the full variable domain reads KAGVTQTPRYLIKTRGQQVTLSCSPISGHRSVSWYQQTPGQGLQFLFEYFSETQRNKGNFPGRFSGRQFSNSRSEMNVSTLELGDSALYLCASSMTLRGTNTEAFFGQGTRLTVV.

The chain combines TRBV4-1 with TRBJ2-7, with TRBD2 matching over 14 bases. This CDR3 comprises 18 residues. CDR1 and CDR2 from the germline V gene are MGHRA and YSYEKL. V was clipped by 0 bases and J by 1 base; unmatched bases: 5. The CDR3 spells CASSQDPGTSGGSYEQYF. The CDR3 region has the DNA TGCGCCAGCAGCCAAGACCCAGGGACTAGCGGGGGTTCCTACGAGCAGTACTTC.

The chain carries TRBV2 and TRBJ2-3; tentatively, D is TRBD2 (5 bases). This CDR3 is built from 18 residues. V was shortened by 0 bases and J by 2 bases, with 18 bases between the two germline ends. Germline CDR1 is SNHLY and CDR2 is FYNNEI. CDR3 nucleotides: TGTGCCAGCAGTGAAGCTAAGACATCGACGGGAACCACAGATACGCAGTATTTT. Its translation is CASSEAKTSTGTTDTQYF.

This chain joins TRBV5-1 and TRBJ1-1; TRBD1 might be the D (5 bases). The V end lost 1 base, the J end lost 3 bases, and 7 bases lay between the germline ends. CDR3 size: 13 residues. Germline V gene data show CDR1 as SGHRS and CDR2 as YFSETQ. The CDR3 coding sequence is TGCGCCAGCAGCTTGTTAGGGGACACTGAAGCTTTCTTT. It is translated as CASSLLGDTEAFF.

V usage is TRBV5-4 and J usage is TRBJ2-5, with 7 bases that match TRBD1. CDR1 and CDR2 (germline): SGHNT, YYREEE (reference sequence). V shed 4 bases, J shed 2 bases, and the junction held 5 bases outside the gene matches. This CDR3 has 14 amino acids. In DNA form, the CDR3 reads TGTGCCAGCAGCGGGGGACAGCCACAAGAGACCCAGTACTTC. It yields the protein CASSGGQPQETQYF.

V and J are TRBV2 and TRBJ2-2, with TRBD2 identical over 8 bases. V lost 11 bases to trimming and J lost 0 bases; unmatched junction nucleotides: 8. This CDR3 is 15 amino acids long. Germline values: CDR1 SNHLY, CDR2 FYNNEI. In DNA, the CDR3 is TGTGCCGTCGGGAGGGGGGCCACGAACACCGGGGAGCTGTTTTTT. Encoded protein: CAVGRGATNTGELFF.

J is TRBJ1-2 and V is TRBV3-1 (or the pseudogene TRBV3-2), with a possible D match to TRBD1 (5 bases). CDR1 LGHDT and CDR2 YNNKEL come from the germline V gene (reference sequence). The CDR3 consists of 18 residues. V was cut by 1 base and J by 0 bases, with 18 bases left in between. CDR3 loop: CASSQGGQWRVTNYGYTF. In DNA, the CDR3 is TGTGCCAGCAGCCAAGGGGGCCAGTGGAGGGTTACTAACTATGGCTACACCTTC.

The CDR3 sequence is CASSITINIAGGLNEQFF. The CDR3 DNA reads as TGTGCCAGTTCGATCACAATAAATATAGCGGGGGGGCTTAATGAGCAGTTCTTC. This chain joins TRBV3-1 (or the pseudogene TRBV3-2) and TRBJ2-1; TRBD2 matches at 11 bases. V was pared by 9 bases and J by 7 bases, with 20 bases of the junction left unmatched. Germline loops: CDR1 LGHDT, CDR2 YNNKEL (reference sequence). The CDR3 loop spans 18 amino acids.

J is TRBJ2-4 and V is TRBV5-1, with TRBD1 matching over 9 bases. The CDR3 has 15 residues. Per the germline V gene, CDR1 is SGHRS and CDR2 is YFSETQ. Trimming took 4 bases from V and 6 from J; bases not matched to a gene: 8. CDR3 nucleotides: TGCGCCAGCAGCCCAACCGGGACAGGGTCAAACATTCAGTACTTC. Its protein is CASSPTGTGSNIQYF.

The genes are TRBV10-1 and TRBJ1-1, with D maybe TRBD1 (5 bases). This CDR3 contains 15 residues. V lost 0 bases and J lost 5, with 13 bases in between. Germline V lookup: CDR1 WNHNN, CDR2 SYGVQD (reference sequence). The DNA of the CDR3 is TGCGCCAGCAGTGAGTCGCGGCAGGGAAGGACTGAAGCTTTCTTT. Translation gives CASSESRQGRTEAFF.

V usage is TRBV6-5 and J usage is TRBJ1-5; D perhaps matches TRBD1 (6 bases). Germline values: CDR1 MNHEY, CDR2 SVGAGI. Trimming cost V 6 bases and J 7 bases, with 19 bases left between them. The CDR3 is 15 residues long. CDR3 loop: CASSRNRVWNQPQHF. In DNA, the CDR3 is TGTGCCAGCAGCCGTAACAGGGTATGGAACCAGCCCCAGCATTTT.

The chain employs TRBV10-3 and TRBJ2-7; TRBD1 matches 10 bases. The CDR3 is made up of 14 amino acids. Germline-derived CDR1 and CDR2 are ENHRY and SYGVKD. Trimming cost V 6 bases and J 5 bases; bases outside gene matches: 7. The CDR3 region is CAISPPGQGNEQYF. The CDR3 DNA reads as TGTGCCATCAGCCCTCCGGGACAGGGGAACGAGCAGTACTTC.

The rearrangement links TRBV7-6 to TRBJ1-4; D remains ambiguous. The germline V gene encodes CDR1 SGHVS and CDR2 FNYEAQ. This CDR3 has 15 amino acids. V lost 5 bases and J lost 8, with 18 bases in between. CDR3 nucleotides: TGTGCCAGCAGCCCCGAGGGCTCTCCGGGAGAAAAACTGTTTTTT. Amino acids: CASSPEGSPGEKLFF.

This rearrangement joins TRBV28 to TRBJ1-4; TRBD1 matches 8 bases. The CDR3 covers 15 residues. Germline V gene data show CDR1 as MDHEN and CDR2 as SYDVKM. The junction had 9 bases not matched to a gene; V was cut back by 4 bases and J by 8 bases. CDR3 in DNA: TGTGCCAGCAGTTCCCCGGGACAGGTGGGAGAAAAACTGTTTTTT. Protein product: CASSSPGQVGEKLFF.

V and J are TRBV24-1 and TRBJ1-1; 9 positions agree with TRBD1. The germline V gene encodes CDR1 KGHDR and CDR2 SFDVKD. Germline trimming cut 7 bases from V and 4 bases from J; bases unmatched to any gene: 3. The CDR3 contains 13 residues. The CDR3 loop is CATRRQGGTEAFF. CDR3 sequence (DNA): TGTGCCACCAGGCGACAGGGGGGCACTGAAGCTTTCTTT.

The rearrangement links TRBV6-4 to TRBJ1-1; weak D call: TRBD1 (6 bases). V dropped 8 bases and J dropped 4 bases, with 14 bases sitting between them. The CDR3 loop spans 13 amino acids. Germline V gives CDR1 MRHNA, CDR2 SNTAGT. The CDR3 spells CASWYREGTEAFF. The CDR3 nucleotides read TGTGCCAGCTGGTACAGGGAGGGCACTGAAGCTTTCTTT.

This clone has a single count. This chain links TRBV28 with TRBJ1-2; D is unresolved. The CDR3 consists of 16 residues. V was trimmed by 2 bases and J by 5 bases, leaving 18 bases between them. From germline, CDR1 is MDHEN and CDR2 SYDVKM. CDR3 loop: CASSLNAGGGSYGYTF. For the CDR3, the DNA is TGTGCCAGCAGTTTAAATGCAGGAGGTGGATCGTATGGCTACACCTTC.

The V call is TRBV12-3 or TRBV12-4, the J call TRBJ2-1; TRBD2 aligns across 7 bases. Trimming took 5 bases from V and 15 from J; bases not matched to a gene: 7. CDR3 length equals 11 residues. The CDR3 DNA reads TGTGCCAGCAGTGCGGGGACGGGGGGGTTCTTC. It translates to CASSAGTGGFF.

The chain recombines TRBV19 with TRBJ2-5, with 8 bases matching TRBD1. The trim removed 4 bases at V and 0 bases at J, leaving 4 bases unmatched. Germline V gene lookup returns CDR1 LNHDA and CDR2 SQIVND (reference sequence). The CDR3 is 15 amino acids. In DNA, the CDR3 is TGTGCCAGTAGTAGCCGGACAGGGTACCAAGAGACCCAGTACTTC. Protein sequence: CASSSRTGYQETQYF.